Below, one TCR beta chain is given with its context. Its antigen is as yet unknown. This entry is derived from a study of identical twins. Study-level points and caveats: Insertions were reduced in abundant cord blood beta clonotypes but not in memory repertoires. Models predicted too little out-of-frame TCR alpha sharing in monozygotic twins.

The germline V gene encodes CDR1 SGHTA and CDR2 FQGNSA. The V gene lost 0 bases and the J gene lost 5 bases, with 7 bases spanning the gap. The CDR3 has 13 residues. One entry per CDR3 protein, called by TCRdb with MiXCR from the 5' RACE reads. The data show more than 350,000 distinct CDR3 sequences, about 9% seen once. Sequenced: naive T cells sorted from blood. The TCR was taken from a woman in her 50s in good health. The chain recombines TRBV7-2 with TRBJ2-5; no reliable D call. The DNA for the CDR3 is TGTGCCAGCAGCTTAGCCCGGGCCGAGACCCAGTACTTC. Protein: CASSLARAETQYF.